One sample yielded the 18 T cell receptor beta chains listed below, sequenced in a study of CD8 T cells in ankylosing spondylitis. TCRdb called the 5' RACE reads again in MiXCR, with one record for every CDR3 protein. This sample yields 200,000 to 250,000 distinct CDR3 sequences, of which approximately 16% are seen a single time; roughly 42% belongs to the top ten. Study outcomes and limitations: For ankylosing spondylitis blood, a TCR beta motif of seven to nine highly homologous variants appeared characteristic.

No antigen has been assigned to these receptors. Sequenced input: blood, either unsorted or a sorted T cell fraction (not recorded which). The source is a male donor with ankylosing spondylitis.

This clonotype was observed a handful of times. The chain recombines TRBV7-9 with TRBJ1-6; no clear D. V was shortened by 8 bases and J by 0 bases, with 5 bases between the two germline ends. This CDR3 has 13 amino acids. CDR1 SEHNR and CDR2 FQNEAQ come from the germline V gene (reference sequence). The CDR3 nucleotides read TGTGCCAGCCAATACTCCTATAATTCACCCCTCCACTTT. Translated: CASQYSYNSPLHF.

This clonotype has a handful of counts. The chain recombines TRBV24-1 with TRBJ2-5, with 11 bases identical to TRBD2. V lost 7 bases and J lost 5; bases outside the gene matches: 2. The germline V gene encodes CDR1 KGHDR and CDR2 SFDVKD. The CDR3 consists of 13 residues. The CDR3 nucleotides read TGTGCCACCAGACTAGCGGGAGAGGAGACCCAGTACTTC. It yields the protein CATRLAGEETQYF.

The gene calls are TRBV7-9 and TRBJ2-3; possibly TRBD1 for D (5 bases). V was trimmed by 5 bases and J by 3 bases, leaving 9 bases between them. CDR3 length: 13 amino acids. Germline V gene data show CDR1 as SEHNR and CDR2 as FQNEAQ (reference sequence). CDR3: CASSPAGTDTQYF. The DNA of the CDR3 is TGTGCCAGCAGCCCCGCAGGGACAGATACGCAGTATTTT.

In its sample, this clonotype was seen many times. The chain has TRBV12-3 or TRBV12-4 and TRBJ2-2, with 7 bases identical to TRBD2. This CDR3 contains 14 residues. The V gene end was trimmed by 2 bases and the J gene end by 6 bases; junction bases not matched to a gene: 3. CDR3 DNA sequence: TGTGCCAGCAGTTTAAGCGGGAAACCCGGGGAGCTGTTTTTT. Its translation: CASSLSGKPGELFF.

V gene TRBV6-5 combines with J gene TRBJ2-3; tentative D call: TRBD2 (6 bases). Trimming shortened V by 1 base and J by 0 bases, and 14 bases separated the two germline ends. From germline, CDR1 is MNHEY and CDR2 SVGAGI. This CDR3 is built from 17 residues. The CDR3 DNA is TGTGCCAGCAGTTACTTCGGGGCAGGGACTAGCACAGATACGCAGTATTTT. As protein: CASSYFGAGTSTDTQYF.

The gene calls are TRBV28 and TRBJ1-3; D uncertain. Germline V lookup: CDR1 MDHEN, CDR2 SYDVKM. The CDR3 length is 16 residues. Trimming shortened V by 4 bases and J by 0 bases, and 13 bases separated the two germline ends. CDR3 sequence (DNA): TGTGCCAGCAGTTCCCTAGTTGGCATCTCTGGAAACACCATATATTTT. Residues: CASSSLVGISGNTIYF. The full variable domain, with the rest looked up from reference TRBV28 and TRBJ1-3, is DVKVTQSSRYLVKRTGEKVFLECVQDMDHENMFWYRQDPGLGLRLIYFSYDVKMKEKGDIPEGYSVSREKKERFSLILESASTNQTSMYLCASSSLVGISGNTIYFGEGSWLTVV.

This clonotype was seen a few times. The chain carries TRBV25-1 and TRBJ1-2; a weak D match, TRBD1 (6 bases). The germline V and J ends were trimmed by 7 bases and 1 base, with 19 bases remaining between them. The CDR3 loop spans 16 amino acids. Germline assignment: CDR1 MGHDK and CDR2 SYGVNS. CDR3 sequence (DNA): TGTGCCAGCATTGAGGGGGGCGGAATTAATAACTATGGCTACACCTTC. Its translation: CASIEGGGINNYGYTF.

DNA of the CDR3: TGCGCCAGCAGCCAAGAGTGGCAGTACACCGGGGAGCTGTTTTTT. Protein product: CASSQEWQYTGELFF. This chain joins TRBV4-3 and TRBJ2-2; unclear D gene. There are 15 residues in the CDR3. Germline values: CDR1 LGHNA, CDR2 YSLEER. V was pared by 0 bases and J by 3 bases, with 8 bases between.

This clonotype has only a few counts. The CDR3 loop reads CASSLVRLQETQYF. The CDR3, as DNA: TGTGCCAGCAGCTTAGTCCGGTTACAAGAGACCCAGTACTTC. J is TRBJ2-5 and V is TRBV7-9; no clear D gene. The germline V gene has CDR1 SEHNR and CDR2 FQNEAQ (reference sequence). Trimming removed 1 base at V and 2 bases at J, with 8 bases between. This CDR3 spans 14 amino acids.

This clonotype appeared once. V is TRBV28 and J is TRBJ1-4, with unresolved D. From germline, CDR1 is MDHEN and CDR2 SYDVKM. V was clipped by 5 bases and J by 7 bases, with 14 bases between them. This CDR3 has 14 amino acids. CDR3 in DNA: TGTGCCAGCAGTCAAACATGGTTGAGTGAAAAACTGTTTTTT. Its translation is CASSQTWLSEKLFF.

There are a few counts of this clonotype. The chain employs TRBV6-5 and TRBJ1-1; D unclear. CDR1 and CDR2 (germline): MNHEY, SVGAGI. V shed 0 bases and J shed 7 bases, with 9 bases lying between them. The CDR3 extends over 13 amino acids. The CDR3 spells CASSYSSRSEAFF. Written as DNA, the CDR3 is TGTGCCAGCAGTTACTCCTCCCGGAGTGAAGCTTTCTTT.

The CDR3 reads CASSGGSYNSPLHF. CDR3 nucleotides: TGTGCCAGCAGTGGGGGCTCCTATAATTCACCCCTCCACTTT. The chain joins TRBV28 to TRBJ1-6, with D tentatively TRBD1 (5 bases). CDR1 is MDHEN and CDR2 is SYDVKM in the germline V gene. The germline V and J ends were trimmed by 5 bases and 0 bases, with 5 bases remaining between them. The CDR3 extends over 14 amino acids.

The chain recombines TRBV7-2 with TRBJ2-3; perhaps TRBD1 as D (6 bases). V shed 5 bases and J shed 0 bases, with 18 bases lying between them. The CDR3 sequence is 17 residues long. Germline values: CDR1 SGHTA, CDR2 FQGNSA. As DNA, the CDR3 is TGTGCCAGCAGCCGACCTTGGACAGCGGCTAGCACAGATACGCAGTATTTT. It yields the protein CASSRPWTAASTDTQYF.

This clonotype was seen a handful of times. The chain couples TRBV7-3 to TRBJ1-1; 7 nucleotides align to TRBD1. After removal of 5 bases from V and 5 bases from J, the junction contained 11 bases not matched to a gene. Germline lookup yields CDR1 SGHTA and CDR2 FQGTGA. The CDR3 has 15 residues. CDR3 DNA: TGTGCCAGCAGCGAAACGGCAGGGGGTGGGACTGAAGCTTTCTTT. It encodes CASSETAGGGTEAFF.

The chain uses TRBV9 and TRBJ2-3; tentatively, D is TRBD1 (5 bases). Trimming removed 4 bases from V and 2 bases from J, with 26 bases in between. The CDR3 is 19 amino acids. Per germline, CDR1 SGDLS and CDR2 YYNGEE. In DNA, the CDR3 is TGTGCCAGCAGCTTAACCGCAGGGTCCCCCTCCTATGACACAGATACGCAGTATTTT. It translates to CASSLTAGSPSYDTDTQYF.

This clonotype was seen at least ten times. J is TRBJ1-2 and V is TRBV3-1; D is unresolved. This CDR3 has 12 amino acids. Between the trimmed V and J ends, which lost 3 bases and 4 bases, there was a span of 6 bases. CDR1 and CDR2 (germline): LGHDT, YNNKEL (reference sequence). CDR3 bases: TGTGCCAGCAGCCAGGGAACCTATGGCTACACCTTC. Translating gives CASSQGTYGYTF.

The rearrangement joins TRBV28 to TRBJ2-5; D perhaps matches TRBD1 (8 bases). V lost 6 bases and J lost 4, with 15 bases in between. This CDR3 contains 14 residues. The germline CDR1 and CDR2 sequences are MDHEN and SYDVKM. The CDR3 loop reads CASSLQGGPETQYF. CDR3 DNA: TGTGCCAGCAGCCTACAGGGGGGGCCAGAGACCCAGTACTTC.

The chain uses TRBV4-1 and TRBJ2-3; no clear D gene. This CDR3 spans 15 amino acids. The germline CDR1 and CDR2 sequences are MGHRA and YSYEKL. The V and J ends lost 1 base and 2 bases respectively, with 10 bases between them. CDR3: CASSQVVTVTDTQYF. The CDR3 DNA is TGCGCCAGCAGCCAAGTGGTCACGGTCACAGATACGCAGTATTTT.